Here is one TCR beta chain with its context. This sample was included in a study of blood T cell repertoires in COVID-19. The CDR3 spans 13 residues. V was trimmed by 7 bases and J by 1 base, leaving 10 bases between them. The germline CDR1 and CDR2 sequences are LNHDA and SQIVND (reference sequence). The protocol was immunoSEQ multiplex PCR, while the TCRdb copy is restricted to in-frame clones and leaves out a portion. The sample lists almost 250,000 clones, 85% to 90% occurring once. The receptor was isolated from a woman aged 25 to 39 who had recovered from COVID-19. Material: PBMCs or T cells enriched from blood (not recorded which). V gene TRBV19 combines with J gene TRBJ1-1; D remains unclear. CDR3 nucleotides: TGTGCCAGTACCCTTGGAGGGAACACTGAAGCTTTCTTT. This gives the protein CASTLGGNTEAFF.